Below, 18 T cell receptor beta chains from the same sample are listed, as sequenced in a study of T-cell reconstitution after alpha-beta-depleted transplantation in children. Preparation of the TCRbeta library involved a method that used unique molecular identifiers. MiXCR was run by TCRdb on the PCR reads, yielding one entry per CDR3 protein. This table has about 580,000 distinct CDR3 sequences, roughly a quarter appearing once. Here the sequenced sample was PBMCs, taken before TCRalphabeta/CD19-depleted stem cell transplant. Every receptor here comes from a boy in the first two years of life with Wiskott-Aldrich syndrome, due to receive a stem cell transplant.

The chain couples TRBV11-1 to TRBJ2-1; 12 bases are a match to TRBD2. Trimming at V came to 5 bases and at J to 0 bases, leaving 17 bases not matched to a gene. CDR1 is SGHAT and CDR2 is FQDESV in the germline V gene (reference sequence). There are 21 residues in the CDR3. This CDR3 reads CASSPEVLGLAGLSSYNEQFF. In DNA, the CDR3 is TGTGCCAGCAGCCCAGAGGTCTTGGGACTAGCGGGCTTAAGCTCCTACAATGAGCAGTTCTTC.

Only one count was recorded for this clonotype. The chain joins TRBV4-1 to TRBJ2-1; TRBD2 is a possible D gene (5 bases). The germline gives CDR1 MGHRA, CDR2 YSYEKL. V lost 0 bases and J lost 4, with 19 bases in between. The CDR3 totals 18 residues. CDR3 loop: CASSQDRGVRAIYNEQFF. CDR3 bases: TGCGCCAGCAGCCAAGATCGTGGTGTGAGGGCGATTTACAATGAGCAGTTCTTC.

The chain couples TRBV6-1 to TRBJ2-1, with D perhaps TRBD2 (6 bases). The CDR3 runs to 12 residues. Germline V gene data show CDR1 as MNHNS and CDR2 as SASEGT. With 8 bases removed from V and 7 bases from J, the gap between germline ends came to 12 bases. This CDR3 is CASLGGLNEQFF. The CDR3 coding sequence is TGTGCCAGCCTTGGGGGGTTGAATGAGCAGTTCTTC.

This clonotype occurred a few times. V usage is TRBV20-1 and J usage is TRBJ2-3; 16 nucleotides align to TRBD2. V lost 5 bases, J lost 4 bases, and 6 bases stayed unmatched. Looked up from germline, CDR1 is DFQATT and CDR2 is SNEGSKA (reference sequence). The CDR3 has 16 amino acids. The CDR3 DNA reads TGCAGTGCTTCCGGGACTAGCGGGAGGGCGGCAGATACGCAGTATTTT. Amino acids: CSASGTSGRAADTQYF.

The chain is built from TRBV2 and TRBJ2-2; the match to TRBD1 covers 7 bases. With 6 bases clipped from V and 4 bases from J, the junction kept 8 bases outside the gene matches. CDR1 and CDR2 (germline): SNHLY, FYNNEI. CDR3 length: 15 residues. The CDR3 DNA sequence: TGTGCCAGCAGGAAACAGGGGCTAGCCACCGGGGAGCTGTTTTTT. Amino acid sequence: CASRKQGLATGELFF.

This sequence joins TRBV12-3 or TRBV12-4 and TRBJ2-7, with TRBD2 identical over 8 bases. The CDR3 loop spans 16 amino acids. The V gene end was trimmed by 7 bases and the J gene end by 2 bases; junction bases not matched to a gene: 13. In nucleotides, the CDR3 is TGTGCCAGCACCAAGCTCTGGACTAGCAGGGCCTACGAGCAGTACTTC. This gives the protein CASTKLWTSRAYEQYF.

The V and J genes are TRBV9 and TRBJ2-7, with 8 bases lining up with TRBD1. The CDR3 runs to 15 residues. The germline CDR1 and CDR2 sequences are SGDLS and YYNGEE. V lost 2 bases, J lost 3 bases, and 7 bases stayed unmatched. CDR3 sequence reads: CASSVDRQGIYEQYF. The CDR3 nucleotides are TGTGCCAGCAGCGTGGATCGACAGGGGATCTACGAGCAGTACTTC.

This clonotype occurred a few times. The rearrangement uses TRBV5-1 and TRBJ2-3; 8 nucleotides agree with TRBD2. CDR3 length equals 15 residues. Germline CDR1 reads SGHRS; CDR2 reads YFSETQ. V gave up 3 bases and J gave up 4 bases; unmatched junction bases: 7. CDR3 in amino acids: CASSSGLAFADTQYF. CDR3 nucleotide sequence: TGCGCCAGCAGCTCAGGACTAGCCTTCGCAGATACGCAGTATTTT.

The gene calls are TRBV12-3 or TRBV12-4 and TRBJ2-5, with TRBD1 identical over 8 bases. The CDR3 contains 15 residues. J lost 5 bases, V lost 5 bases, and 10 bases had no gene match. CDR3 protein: CASSRPTGAVETQYF. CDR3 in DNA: TGTGCCAGCAGTCGCCCGACAGGGGCGGTGGAGACCCAGTACTTC.

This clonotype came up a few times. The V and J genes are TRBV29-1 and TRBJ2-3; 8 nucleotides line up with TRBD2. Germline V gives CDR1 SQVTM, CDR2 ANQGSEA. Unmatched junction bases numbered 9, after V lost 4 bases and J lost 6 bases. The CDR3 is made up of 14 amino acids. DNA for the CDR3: TGCAGCGTTGGGAGCGGGAGCAGGGGCGATACGCAGTATTTT. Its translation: CSVGSGSRGDTQYF.

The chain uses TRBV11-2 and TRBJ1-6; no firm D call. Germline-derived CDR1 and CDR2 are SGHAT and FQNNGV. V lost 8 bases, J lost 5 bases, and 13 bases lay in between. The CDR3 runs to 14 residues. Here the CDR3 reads CASGPSQDNSPLHF. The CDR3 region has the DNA TGTGCCAGCGGACCTTCCCAGGATAATTCACCCCTCCACTTT.

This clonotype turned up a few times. CDR3 DNA: TGCAGTGCTAGAGATGCCGCAGTAAACTCAGAGACCCAGTACTTC. Translating it yields CSARDAAVNSETQYF. This chain joins TRBV20-1 and TRBJ2-5; D gene unclear. Between the trimmed V and J ends, which lost 0 bases and 4 bases, there was a span of 15 bases. The CDR3 is 15 amino acids. CDR1 and CDR2 from the germline V gene are DFQATT and SNEGSKA (reference sequence).

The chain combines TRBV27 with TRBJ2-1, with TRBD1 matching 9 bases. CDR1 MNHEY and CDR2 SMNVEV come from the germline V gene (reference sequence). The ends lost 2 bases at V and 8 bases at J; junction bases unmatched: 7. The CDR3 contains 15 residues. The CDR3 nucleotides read TGTGCCAGCAGTTTACCGGGACAGGGTCTTGATGAGCAGTTCTTC. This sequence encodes CASSLPGQGLDEQFF.

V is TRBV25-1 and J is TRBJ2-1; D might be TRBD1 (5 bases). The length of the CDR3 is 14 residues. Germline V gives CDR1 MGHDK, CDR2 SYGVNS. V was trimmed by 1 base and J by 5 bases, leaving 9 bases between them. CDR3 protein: CASSEFGADNEQFF. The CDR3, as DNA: TGTGCCAGCAGTGAATTTGGGGCAGACAATGAGCAGTTCTTC.

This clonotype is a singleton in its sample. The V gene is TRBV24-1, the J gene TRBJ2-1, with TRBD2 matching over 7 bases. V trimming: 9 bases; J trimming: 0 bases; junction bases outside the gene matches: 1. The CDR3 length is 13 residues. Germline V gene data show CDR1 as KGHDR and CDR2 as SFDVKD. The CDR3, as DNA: TGTGCCACCCAGCGGGACTCCTACAATGAGCAGTTCTTC. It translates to CATQRDSYNEQFF.

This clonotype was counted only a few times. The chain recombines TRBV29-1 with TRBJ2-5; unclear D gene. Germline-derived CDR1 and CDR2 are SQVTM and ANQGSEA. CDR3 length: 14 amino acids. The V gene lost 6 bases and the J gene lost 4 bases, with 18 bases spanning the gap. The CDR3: CSVATPRVRETQYF. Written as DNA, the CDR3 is TGCAGCGTCGCCACACCTCGGGTTCGAGAGACCCAGTACTTC.

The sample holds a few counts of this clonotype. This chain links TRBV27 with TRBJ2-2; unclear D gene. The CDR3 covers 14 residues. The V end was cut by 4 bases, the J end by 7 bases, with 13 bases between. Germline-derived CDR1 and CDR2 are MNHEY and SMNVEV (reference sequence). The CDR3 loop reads CASSSLRWVGELFF. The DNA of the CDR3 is TGTGCCAGCAGTTCCCTCCGGTGGGTCGGGGAGCTGTTTTTT.

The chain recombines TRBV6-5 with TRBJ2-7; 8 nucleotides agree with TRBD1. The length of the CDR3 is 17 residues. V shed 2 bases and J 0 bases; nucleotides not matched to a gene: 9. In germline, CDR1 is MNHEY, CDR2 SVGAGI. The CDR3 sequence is CASSYRDRGASSYEQYF. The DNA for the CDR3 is TGTGCCAGCAGTTACCGCGACAGGGGCGCCAGCTCCTACGAGCAGTACTTC.